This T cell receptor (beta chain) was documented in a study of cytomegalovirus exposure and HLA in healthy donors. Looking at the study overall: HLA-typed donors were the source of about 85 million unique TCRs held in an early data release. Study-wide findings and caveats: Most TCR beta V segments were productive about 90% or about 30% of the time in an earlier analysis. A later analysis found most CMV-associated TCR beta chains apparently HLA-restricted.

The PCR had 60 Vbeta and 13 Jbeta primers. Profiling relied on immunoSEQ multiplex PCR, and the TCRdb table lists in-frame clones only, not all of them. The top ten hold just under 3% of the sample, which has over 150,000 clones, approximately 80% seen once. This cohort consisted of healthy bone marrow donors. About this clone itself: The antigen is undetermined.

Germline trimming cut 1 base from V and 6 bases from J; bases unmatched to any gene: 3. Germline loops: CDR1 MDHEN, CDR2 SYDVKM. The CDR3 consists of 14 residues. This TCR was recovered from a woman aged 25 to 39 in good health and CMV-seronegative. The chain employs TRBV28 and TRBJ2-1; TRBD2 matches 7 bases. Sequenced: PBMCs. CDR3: CASSLYGEGNEQFF. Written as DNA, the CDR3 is TGTGCCAGCAGTTTATACGGGGAGGGCAATGAGCAGTTCTTC. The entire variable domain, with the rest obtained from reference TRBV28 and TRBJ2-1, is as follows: DVKVTQSSRYLVKRTGEKVFLECVQDMDHENMFWYRQDPGLGLRLIYFSYDVKMKEKGDIPEGYSVSREKKERFSLILESASTNQTSMYLCASSLYGEGNEQFFGPGTRLTVL.